This entry describes one T cell receptor beta chain. The sample originates from a study of cytomegalovirus exposure and HLA in healthy donors. On the study more broadly: There were about 85 million unique TCRs (from HLA-typed donors) in an early data release.

The PCR contained 60 Vbeta and 13 Jbeta primers. Sequenced by immunoSEQ multiplex PCR; TCRdb stores in-frame clones only, minus some. The table lists roughly 200,000 clones, around 86% of them singletons. Per germline, CDR1 MNHEY and CDR2 SMNVEV (reference sequence). Between the trimmed V and J ends, which lost 4 bases and 3 bases, there was a span of 12 bases. CDR3 length: 14 amino acids. The rearrangement uses TRBV27 and TRBJ1-2, with D tentatively TRBD1 (6 bases). The sequence derives from a woman aged 40 to 49 in good health and CMV-seronegative. Sequencing was performed on PBMCs. The DNA for the CDR3 is TGTGCCAGCAGTTCAGGGGCAAATCACTATGGCTACACCTTC. It yields the protein CASSSGANHYGYTF.